These T cell receptor beta chains were read from a single sample in a study of blood T cell repertoires in COVID-19. The table came from immunoSEQ multiplex PCR; TCRdb's copy has only in-frame clones and leaves some out. Of about 270,000 clones listed, approximately 89% are singletons. Sequencing was carried out using PBMCs or T cells enriched from blood (not recorded which). The receptors stem from a middle-aged man who had been exposed to COVID-19. Each CDR3 is given with its conserved first and last residue. A D gene is named only where the DNA matches it firmly. Clone size, where shown, is once, few, many, or a class for clones that have expanded.

J gene | V gene | clone size | D gene | CDR3 protein | CDR3 DNA
TRBJ1-3 | TRBV28 | . | . | CASSLYRFGGHGNTIYF | TGTGCCAGCAGTTTATATAGGTTCGGGGGGCACGGAAACACCATATATTTT
TRBJ1-2 | TRBV24-1 | . | TRBD1 | CATSSGQGFYGYTF | TGTGCCACCAGTTCGGGACAGGGCTTCTATGGCTACACCTTC
TRBJ2-5 | TRBV21-1 | once | . | CASSKALMFQAGRPQETQYF | TGTGCCAGCAGCAAAGCCCTTATGTTCCAAGCGGGAAGACCCCAAGAGACCCAGTACTTC
TRBJ2-5 | TRBV28 | . | . | CASSLTDGETQYF | TGTGCCAGCAGTTTGACAGATGGTGAGACCCAGTACTTC
TRBJ2-5 | TRBV14 | . | . | CASSQVGGPEETQYF | TGTGCCAGCAGCCAAGTGGGTGGGCCGGAAGAGACCCAGTACTTC
TRBJ1-2 | TRBV6-6 | . | . | CASSHQTGYGYTF | TGTGCCAGCAGCCACCAGACAGGCTATGGCTACACCTTC
TRBJ1-2 | TRBV10-2 | . | TRBD1 | CASREQGVQGYTF | TGCGCCAGCAGAGAACAGGGGGTCCAGGGCTACACCTTC
TRBJ2-1 | TRBV7-9 | once | TRBD2 | CASSPGLVNEQFF | TGTGCCAGCAGCCCGGGACTAGTGAATGAGCAGTTCTTC
TRBJ1-6 | TRBV15 | . | . | CATTDIDNSPLHF | TGTGCCACCACGGACATCGATAATTCACCCCTCCACTTT
TRBJ1-1 | TRBV11-2 | . | . | CASSQLRQSEAFF | TGTGCCAGCAGCCAACTACGACAGAGTGAAGCTTTCTTT
TRBJ2-5 | TRBV7-2 | . | . | CASSSQRGGAETQYF | TGTGCCAGCAGCTCCCAGAGGGGGGGGGCAGAGACCCAGTACTTC
TRBJ1-2 | TRBV14 | . | . | CASSHRGGIRGAGYTF | TGTGCCAGCAGCCATAGAGGAGGGATAAGAGGAGCTGGCTACACCTTC
TRBJ1-1 | TRBV19 | . | TRBD1 | CASSRDRVASTEAFF | TGTGCCAGTAGTAGAGACAGGGTGGCGTCGACTGAAGCTTTCTTT
TRBJ1-6 | TRBV5-1 | . | . | CASRQANNSPLHF | TGCGCCAGCAGACAGGCTAATAATTCACCCCTCCACTTT
TRBJ2-1 | TRBV6-6 | . | TRBD2 | CASSRGLGLAGVNEQFF | TGTGCCAGCAGTCGCGGATTGGGACTAGCGGGAGTTAATGAGCAGTTCTTC
TRBJ2-5 | TRBV11-2 | . | . | CASSRAATVQETQYF | TGTGCCAGCAGCCGAGCAGCGACAGTCCAAGAGACCCAGTACTTC
TRBJ2-7 | TRBV6-1 | . | . | CASSELTSYEQYF | TGTGCCAGCAGTGAGCTTACTAGCTACGAGCAGTACTTC
TRBJ2-6 | TRBV18 | . | TRBD2 | CASSPPSGSSGANVLTF | TGTGCCAGCTCACCACCTAGCGGGAGTTCAGGGGCCAACGTCCTGACTTTC
TRBJ2-5 | TRBV18 | . | TRBD1 | CASSQERQGSWETQYF | TGTGCCAGCTCACAGGAAAGACAGGGGAGTTGGGAGACCCAGTACTTC
TRBJ1-5 | TRBV24-1 | . | TRBD1 | CATSDGTGRSNQPQHF | TGTGCCACCAGTGATGGGACAGGGCGAAGCAATCAGCCCCAGCATTTT
TRBJ2-5 | TRBV6-6 | . | TRBD2 | CASHLRTSGYQETQYF | TGTGCCAGCCACCTGCGGACTAGCGGGTACCAAGAGACCCAGTACTTC
TRBJ1-2 | TRBV18 | . | . | CASSRGQPNYGYTF | TGTGCCAGCTCCCGCGGGCAGCCAAACTATGGCTACACCTTC
TRBJ2-2 | TRBV25-1 | few | TRBD1 | CASNRGNTGELFF | TGTGCCAGCAACAGGGGCAACACCGGGGAGCTGTTTTTT
TRBJ1-2 | TRBV5-6 | . | TRBD1 | CASSPDRGRYTF | TGTGCCAGCAGCCCGGACAGGGGTCGCTACACCTTC
TRBJ2-1 | TRBV19 | . | TRBD2 | CASAYTGLVYNEQFF | TGTGCCAGTGCCTACACGGGACTAGTATACAATGAGCAGTTCTTC
TRBJ1-1 | TRBV29-1 | few | TRBD1 | CSVAPGTGNTEAFF | TGCAGCGTTGCCCCCGGGACAGGGAACACTGAAGCTTTCTTT
TRBJ2-7 | TRBV4-1 | . | TRBD2 | CASSQGLAGTYEQYF | TGCGCCAGCAGCCAAGGACTAGCGGGCACCTACGAGCAGTACTTC
TRBJ1-1 | TRBV5-1 | once | . | CASSPGRGNMNTEAFF | TGCGCCAGCAGCCCGGGACGGGGGAACATGAACACTGAAGCTTTCTTT
TRBJ2-7 | TRBV4-1 | once | . | CASSQEMGGRGDPNF | TGCGCCAGCAGCCAAGAAATGGGAGGACGAGGGGACCCAAACTTC
TRBJ1-5 | TRBV28 | . | . | CASSLLSGRRGQGYQPQHF | TGTGCCAGCAGTTTATTGTCGGGTCGTAGAGGGCAAGGATATCAGCCCCAGCATTTT
TRBJ1-2 | TRBV3-1/TRBV3-2 | . | . | CASSQGLFNYGYTF | TGTGCCAGCAGCCAAGGACTTTTTAACTATGGCTACACCTTC
TRBJ1-4 | TRBV6-5 | . | . | CASSPEAGGVKLFF | TGTGCCAGCAGCCCGGAGGCAGGCGGCGTAAAACTGTTTTTT
TRBJ2-3 | TRBV29-1 | . | . | CSVRPGQSTDTQYF | TGCAGCGTTAGACCGGGACAATCCACAGATACGCAGTATTTT